A single sample is the source of the 8 T cell receptor beta chains below, sequenced in a study of human T cells and chemical hapten exposure. As to time point: patch test 2, 6 weeks after DPC sensitization. Treatment in this sample: therapeutic diphenylcyclopropenone sensitization with weekly scalp DPC. TCRdb reprocessed the RACE reads with MiXCR, giving one entry per CDR3 protein. Here the sample spans roughly 52,000 distinct CDR3 sequences, more than 9% being singletons. The sequencing here drew on whole blood, taken in connection with sensitization to the hapten diphenylcyclopropenone (DPC). These receptors all come from a woman in her forties or fifties with alopecia areata. Some clones in this sample may be carry-over from other donors' samples.

A few counts support this clonotype. V and J are TRBV6-5 and TRBJ1-5; no definite D call. Germline V gene sequence: CDR1 MNHEY, CDR2 SVGAGI. Trimming pared 6 bases from V and 0 bases from J, leaving 9 bases between. The CDR3 has 14 residues. The CDR3 here is CASRKQHSNQPQHF. The CDR3 region has the DNA TGTGCCAGCAGAAAACAGCATAGCAATCAGCCCCAGCATTTT.

This rearrangement joins TRBV12-3 or TRBV12-4 to TRBJ1-2, with 12 positions matching TRBD1. Unmatched junction bases numbered 5, after V lost 5 bases and J lost 7 bases. The CDR3 totals 14 residues. The CDR3 loop reads CASSPGTGGLGYTF. The CDR3 nucleotides read TGTGCCAGCAGTCCCGGGACAGGGGGCCTTGGCTACACCTTC.

This clonotype showed up just a few times. This chain links TRBV6-2 or TRBV6-3 with TRBJ2-6; D is uncertain. Looked up from germline, CDR1 is MNHEY and CDR2 is SVGEGT. CDR3 length equals 16 residues. Trimming shortened V by 0 bases and J by 0 bases, and 6 bases separated the two germline ends. The CDR3, as DNA: TGTGCCAGCAGTTACTCGAAAGACTCTGGGGCCAACGTCCTGACTTTC. Its translation is CASSYSKDSGANVLTF.

This CDR3 reads CASSPRLGSYEQYF. In DNA form, the CDR3 reads TGTGCCAGCAGCCCCCGTTTGGGCTCCTACGAGCAGTACTTC. The chain recombines TRBV5-6 with TRBJ2-7; no clear D. Germline CDR1 SGHDT, CDR2 YYEEEE. V lost 4 bases to trimming and J lost 0 bases, with 11 bases between them. This CDR3 spans 14 amino acids.

This clonotype was counted many times. The chain recombines TRBV20-1 with TRBJ2-1, with D possibly being TRBD2 (7 bases). Germline lookup yields CDR1 DFQATT and CDR2 SNEGSKA (reference sequence). This CDR3 spans 16 amino acids. The V and J ends lost 1 base and 10 bases respectively, with 23 bases between them. In nucleotides, the CDR3 is TGCAGTGCTAGAGGTCGGGGGGCCTTAGGAATATACGAGCAGTTCTTC. Residues: CSARGRGALGIYEQFF.

This chain uses TRBV20-1 with TRBJ1-2; a possible D gene is TRBD1 (6 bases). Germline V CDR1 and CDR2: DFQATT, SNEGSKA (reference sequence). CDR3 length: 14 residues. Trimming pared 4 bases from V and 2 bases from J, leaving 14 bases between. The chain's CDR3 is CSAIRTELNYGYTF. Written as DNA, the CDR3 is TGCAGTGCTATCAGGACAGAGTTAAACTATGGCTACACCTTC.

This rearrangement joins TRBV29-1 to TRBJ2-7, with a weak D call TRBD1 (5 bases). V shed 4 bases and J shed 5 bases, with 15 bases lying between them. Germline-derived CDR1 and CDR2 are SQVTM and ANQGSEA. This CDR3 has 13 amino acids. For the CDR3, the DNA is TGCAGCGTTGCAGCACAGGTTGACGACGAGCAGTACTTC. The encoded protein is CSVAAQVDDEQYF.

The J gene is TRBJ2-7, the V gene TRBV4-1; TRBD1 might be the D (6 bases). Trimming left V 4 bases short and J 5 bases short, with 15 bases between. This CDR3 spans 14 amino acids. Germline V gives CDR1 MGHRA, CDR2 YSYEKL. CDR3 region: CASSLQTGKNEQYF. DNA of the CDR3: TGCGCCAGCAGCCTCCAAACAGGGAAGAACGAGCAGTACTTC.